Listed here are 27 T cell receptor beta chains from one sample, sequenced in a study of blood T cell repertoires in COVID-19. Produced via immunoSEQ multiplex PCR; TCRdb's table is partial and in-frame only. The sample lists approximately 80,000 clones, about 88% occurring once. The sample was peripheral blood. The origin of the receptors is a human donor in a cohort sampled during active COVID-19.

V and J are TRBV15 and TRBJ2-2, with D perhaps matching TRBD1 (6 bases). Trimming took 2 bases from V and 1 from J, leaving 11 bases between them. Germline loops: CDR1 LNHNV, CDR2 YYDKDF (reference sequence). The CDR3 consists of 16 residues. In nucleotides, the CDR3 is TGTGCCACCAGCAGATCCCCGACAGGGAACACCGGGGAGCTGTTTTTT. Its translation: CATSRSPTGNTGELFF. The variable domain in full, with the rest retrieved from reference TRBV15 and TRBJ2-2, is DAMVIQNPRYQVTQFGKPVTLSCSQTLNHNVMYWYQQKSSQAPKLLFHYYDKDFNNEADTPDNFQSRRPNTSFCFLDIRSPGLGDTAMYLCATSRSPTGNTGELFFGEGSRLTVL.

The genes are TRBV9 and TRBJ1-1; 8 bases fit TRBD1. The length of the CDR3 is 13 residues. Germline CDR1 reads SGDLS; CDR2 reads YYNGEE. The ends lost 1 base at V and 4 bases at J; junction bases unmatched: 0. CDR3 residues: CASSVTGGTEAFF. The CDR3 nucleotides are TGTGCCAGCAGCGTAACAGGGGGCACTGAAGCTTTCTTT.

This chain uses TRBV5-1 with TRBJ2-5; 14 bases are shared with TRBD2. This CDR3 is built from 16 residues. V trimming: 5 bases; J trimming: 3 bases; junction bases outside the gene matches: 6. The germline gives CDR1 SGHRS, CDR2 YFSETQ. CDR3 region: CASRHPGLAGEETQYF. DNA for the CDR3: TGCGCCAGCAGGCATCCGGGACTAGCGGGGGAAGAGACCCAGTACTTC. Based on the CDR3 plus reference TRBV5-1 and TRBJ2-5, the full variable domain is KAGVTQTPRYLIKTRGQQVTLSCSPISGHRSVSWYQQTPGQGLQFLFEYFSETQRNKGNFPGRFSGRQFSNSRSEMNVSTLELGDSALYLCASRHPGLAGEETQYFGPGTRLLVL.

The genes are TRBV5-4 and TRBJ2-3, with 11 positions matching TRBD2. Germline CDR1 is SGHNT and CDR2 is YYREEE (reference sequence). CDR3 length: 16 residues. V was clipped by 4 bases and J by 3 bases; unmatched bases: 7. CDR3 loop: CASSAQTSGGTDTQYF. The CDR3 nucleotides are TGTGCCAGCAGCGCTCAAACTAGCGGGGGAACAGATACGCAGTATTTT.

The J gene is TRBJ2-3, the V gene TRBV24-1; 10 bases fit TRBD1. Germline loops: CDR1 KGHDR, CDR2 SFDVKD. With 9 bases clipped from V and 3 bases from J, the junction kept 8 bases outside the gene matches. The CDR3 runs 15 residues. The CDR3 region is CATSSGTGVTDTQYF. The CDR3 DNA reads TGTGCCACCTCATCCGGGACAGGGGTAACAGATACGCAGTATTTT.

This rearrangement joins TRBV4-1 to TRBJ2-2, with D possibly being TRBD1 (5 bases). The germline V gene encodes CDR1 MGHRA and CDR2 YSYEKL. CDR3 size: 18 residues. V lost 2 bases to trimming and J lost 1 base, with 17 bases between them. As DNA, the CDR3 is TGCGCCAGCAGCCAACTAGGCCTCGTGCAGGGGAACACCGGGGAGCTGTTTTTT. Its translation: CASSQLGLVQGNTGELFF.

The chain couples TRBV27 to TRBJ2-3; tentatively, D is TRBD2 (6 bases). V shed 1 base and J shed 4 bases, with 12 bases lying between them. Germline values: CDR1 MNHEY, CDR2 SMNVEV (reference sequence). This CDR3 is built from 15 residues. The CDR3 is CASSLFPGVADTQYF. CDR3 DNA sequence: TGTGCCAGCAGTTTATTTCCGGGAGTGGCAGATACGCAGTATTTT.

The V and J genes are TRBV27 and TRBJ2-5; D is unresolved. Trimming left V 5 bases short and J 4 bases short, with 17 bases between. Per germline, CDR1 MNHEY and CDR2 SMNVEV (reference sequence). CDR3 length equals 15 residues. The CDR3 DNA sequence: TGTGCCAGCAGTCAATCCCCCTACGGTTTAGAGACCCAGTACTTC. Its protein is CASSQSPYGLETQYF.

The rearrangement uses TRBV28 and TRBJ1-5; a possible D gene is TRBD1 (6 bases). This CDR3 comprises 14 residues. With 6 bases removed from V and 3 bases from J, the gap between germline ends came to 12 bases. CDR1 and CDR2 from the germline V gene are MDHEN and SYDVKM. CDR3 in amino acids: CASSRGGVNQPQHF. CDR3 coding DNA: TGTGCCAGCAGCCGGGGGGGCGTCAATCAGCCCCAGCATTTT. Variable domain in full (rest from reference TRBV28 and TRBJ1-5): DVKVTQSSRYLVKRTGEKVFLECVQDMDHENMFWYRQDPGLGLRLIYFSYDVKMKEKGDIPEGYSVSREKKERFSLILESASTNQTSMYLCASSRGGVNQPQHFGDGTRLSIL.

This clone was seen only once. The chain links TRBV9 to TRBJ1-2, with 10 bases aligning to TRBD1. Germline loops: CDR1 SGDLS, CDR2 YYNGEE. V lost 0 bases, J lost 4 bases, and 3 bases stayed unmatched. The CDR3 loop spans 15 amino acids. The CDR3 DNA follows: TGTGCCAGCAGCGTAGCGGGACAGGGGATCTATGGCTACACCTTC. This sequence encodes CASSVAGQGIYGYTF.

The V call is TRBV5-4, the J call TRBJ2-1; the match to TRBD2 covers 7 bases. Per the germline V gene, CDR1 is SGHNT and CDR2 is YYREEE (reference sequence). The junction had 4 bases not matched to a gene; V was cut back by 2 bases and J by 5 bases. The CDR3 extends over 14 amino acids. CDR3 DNA: TGTGCCAGCAGCTTACCGGGACTACACAATGAGCAGTTCTTC. Translated, it gives CASSLPGLHNEQFF.

This sequence joins TRBV11-2 and TRBJ1-2, with 9 bases fitting TRBD1. V gave up 2 bases and J gave up 6 bases; unmatched junction bases: 7. The CDR3 loop spans 15 amino acids. CDR1 is SGHAT and CDR2 is FQNNGV in the germline V gene. The CDR3 bases are TGTGCCAGCAGCTTAACGTTACAGGGGGCGGATGGCTACACCTTC. Encoded protein: CASSLTLQGADGYTF.

The gene calls are TRBV27 and TRBJ2-2; 14 nucleotides line up with TRBD2. J was trimmed by 7 bases and V by 4 bases; bases with no gene match: 11. CDR1 is MNHEY, CDR2 SMNVEV, per germline (reference sequence). The CDR3 is 18 amino acids. CDR3 sequence reads: CASSSTGTSGRQVGELFF. In nucleotides, the CDR3 is TGTGCCAGCAGTTCTACAGGGACTAGCGGGAGACAGGTCGGGGAGCTGTTTTTT.

V gene TRBV13 combines with J gene TRBJ2-3; 12 nucleotides line up with TRBD2. V trimming: 5 bases; J trimming: 5 bases; junction bases outside the gene matches: 8. This CDR3 comprises 16 residues. From germline, CDR1 is PRHDT and CDR2 FYEKMQ (reference sequence). Here the CDR3 reads CASSPRLAGALDTQYF. DNA of the CDR3: TGTGCCAGCAGCCCCAGACTAGCGGGGGCACTAGATACGCAGTATTTT.

The chain links TRBV12-5 to TRBJ1-3; D is undetermined. V gave up 5 bases and J gave up 0 bases, with 5 bases separating them. Germline V gene lookup returns CDR1 LGHNT and CDR2 FRNRAP. This CDR3 contains 13 residues. As DNA, the CDR3 is TGTGCTAGTGGTAGGAGCTCTGGAAACACCATATATTTT. Its protein product is CASGRSSGNTIYF.

V is TRBV7-8 and J is TRBJ2-3; a weak D match, TRBD1 (5 bases). This CDR3 has 15 residues. The V end lost 0 bases, the J end lost 2 bases, and 9 bases lay between the germline ends. Germline assignment: CDR1 SGHVS and CDR2 FQNEAQ. The CDR3 loop is CASSLARQITDTQYF. The CDR3 DNA sequence: TGTGCCAGCAGCTTAGCCCGACAGATCACAGATACGCAGTATTTT.

This clone appeared a few times. The rearrangement links TRBV5-4 to TRBJ1-3; D gene ambiguous. The CDR3 contains 16 residues. The germline gives CDR1 SGHNT, CDR2 YYREEE (reference sequence). With 0 bases removed from V and 1 base from J, the gap between germline ends came to 11 bases. CDR3 bases: TGTGCCAGCAGCTTGGGAGCCGACATATCTGGAAACACCATATATTTT. It specifies CASSLGADISGNTIYF.

In its sample, this clone was seen a few times. This chain joins TRBV3-1 (or the pseudogene TRBV3-2) and TRBJ2-7; tentative D call: TRBD2 (6 bases). CDR1 is LGHDT and CDR2 is YNNKEL in the germline V gene (reference sequence). The CDR3 contains 16 residues. Trimming stripped 0 bases from V and 0 bases from J, with 12 bases between. The CDR3 sequence: CASSQDSGVSSYEQYF. The DNA of the CDR3 is TGTGCCAGCAGCCAAGATAGCGGAGTCAGCTCCTACGAGCAGTACTTC.

The chain joins TRBV5-1 to TRBJ1-1; a weak D match, TRBD1 (6 bases). Per the germline V gene, CDR1 is SGHRS and CDR2 is YFSETQ. V was trimmed by 3 bases and J by 1 base, leaving 7 bases between them. CDR3 length equals 13 residues. CDR3: CASSWTENTEAFF. CDR3 in DNA: TGCGCCAGCAGCTGGACAGAGAACACTGAAGCTTTCTTT.

The chain links TRBV2 to TRBJ2-3, with 10 bases lining up with TRBD1. The CDR3 length is 17 residues. Germline V gene data show CDR1 as SNHLY and CDR2 as FYNNEI. V gave up 8 bases and J gave up 5 bases; unmatched junction bases: 16. The CDR3 reads CASDQTPGTGDVDTQYF. The DNA of the CDR3 is TGTGCCAGCGATCAGACCCCCGGGACAGGGGATGTAGATACGCAGTATTTT.

The chain recombines TRBV19 with TRBJ2-7; D is perhaps TRBD2 (5 bases). The CDR3 length is 13 residues. Germline CDR1 is LNHDA and CDR2 is SQIVND (reference sequence). V lost 4 bases to trimming and J lost 3 bases, with 10 bases between them. The CDR3 sequence is CASSTTGNYEQYF. The CDR3 region has the DNA TGTGCCAGTAGTACCACCGGGAACTACGAGCAGTACTTC.

The chain is built from TRBV6-5 and TRBJ2-4; weak D call: TRBD2 (6 bases). There are 15 residues in the CDR3. CDR1 is MNHEY and CDR2 is SVGAGI in the germline V gene. Trimming shortened V by 0 bases and J by 4 bases, and 10 bases separated the two germline ends. The chain's CDR3 is CASSYSGGRKNIQYF. The CDR3 coding sequence is TGTGCCAGCAGTTACTCGGGGGGAAGGAAAAACATTCAGTACTTC.

V gene TRBV7-9 combines with J gene TRBJ2-7; 10 bases are a match to TRBD1. Germline trimming cut 3 bases from V and 5 bases from J; bases unmatched to any gene: 4. The CDR3 length is 14 residues. Germline loops: CDR1 SEHNR, CDR2 FQNEAQ (reference sequence). The CDR3 nucleotides are TGTGCCAGCAGCTTTGGGACAGGGGCCAACGAGCAGTACTTC. It yields the protein CASSFGTGANEQYF.

This clone was found once. J is TRBJ2-7 and V is TRBV6-2 or TRBV6-3; 14 nucleotides align to TRBD2. The CDR3 has 14 residues. Germline CDR1 reads MNHEY; CDR2 reads SVGEGT. V lost 5 bases, J lost 7 bases, and 4 bases stayed unmatched. DNA of the CDR3: TGTGCCAGCAGTCCGGGGACTAGCGGGAGAGAGCAGTACTTC. It specifies CASSPGTSGREQYF.

This chain links TRBV12-2 with TRBJ1-5; TRBD1 was called by the table and not checked on the DNA. TRBV12-2 is designated a pseudogene. CDR3 size: 17 residues. DNA of the CDR3: TGTGCAAGTCGCTCACGGCCCGACAGGGAAGGTGGTCAGCCCCAGCATTTT. As protein: CASRSRPDREGGQPQHF.

V gene TRBV6-5 combines with J gene TRBJ2-1, with TRBD1 matching over 8 bases. V lost 6 bases, J lost 0 bases, and 4 bases stayed unmatched. The CDR3 length is 15 residues. Germline CDR1 reads MNHEY; CDR2 reads SVGAGI. CDR3 loop: CASRDTGGSYNEQFF. CDR3 nucleotides: TGTGCCAGCAGAGACACAGGGGGCTCCTACAATGAGCAGTTCTTC.

The chain is built from TRBV12-3 or TRBV12-4 and TRBJ1-2, with 7 bases identical to TRBD1. V lost 4 bases, J lost 7 bases, and 6 bases stayed unmatched. The CDR3 consists of 13 residues. CDR3 nucleotide sequence: TGTGCCAGCAGTTCAAGACAGGGTGGTGGCTACACCTTC. It codes for CASSSRQGGGYTF.